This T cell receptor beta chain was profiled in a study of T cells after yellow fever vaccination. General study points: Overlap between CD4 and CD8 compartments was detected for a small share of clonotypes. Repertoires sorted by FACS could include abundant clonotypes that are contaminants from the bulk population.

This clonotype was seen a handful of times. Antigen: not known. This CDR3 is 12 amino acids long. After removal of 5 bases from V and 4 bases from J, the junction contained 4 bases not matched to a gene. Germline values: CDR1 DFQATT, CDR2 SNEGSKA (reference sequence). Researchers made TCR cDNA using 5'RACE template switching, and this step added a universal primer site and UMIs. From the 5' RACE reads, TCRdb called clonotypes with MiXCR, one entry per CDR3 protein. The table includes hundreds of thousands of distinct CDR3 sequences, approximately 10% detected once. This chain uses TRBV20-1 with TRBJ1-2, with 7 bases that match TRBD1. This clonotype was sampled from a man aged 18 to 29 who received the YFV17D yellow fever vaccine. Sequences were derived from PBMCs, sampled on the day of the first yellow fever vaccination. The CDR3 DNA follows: TGCAGTGCTTCCGGGACAGCCTATGGCTACACCTTC. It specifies CSASGTAYGYTF.